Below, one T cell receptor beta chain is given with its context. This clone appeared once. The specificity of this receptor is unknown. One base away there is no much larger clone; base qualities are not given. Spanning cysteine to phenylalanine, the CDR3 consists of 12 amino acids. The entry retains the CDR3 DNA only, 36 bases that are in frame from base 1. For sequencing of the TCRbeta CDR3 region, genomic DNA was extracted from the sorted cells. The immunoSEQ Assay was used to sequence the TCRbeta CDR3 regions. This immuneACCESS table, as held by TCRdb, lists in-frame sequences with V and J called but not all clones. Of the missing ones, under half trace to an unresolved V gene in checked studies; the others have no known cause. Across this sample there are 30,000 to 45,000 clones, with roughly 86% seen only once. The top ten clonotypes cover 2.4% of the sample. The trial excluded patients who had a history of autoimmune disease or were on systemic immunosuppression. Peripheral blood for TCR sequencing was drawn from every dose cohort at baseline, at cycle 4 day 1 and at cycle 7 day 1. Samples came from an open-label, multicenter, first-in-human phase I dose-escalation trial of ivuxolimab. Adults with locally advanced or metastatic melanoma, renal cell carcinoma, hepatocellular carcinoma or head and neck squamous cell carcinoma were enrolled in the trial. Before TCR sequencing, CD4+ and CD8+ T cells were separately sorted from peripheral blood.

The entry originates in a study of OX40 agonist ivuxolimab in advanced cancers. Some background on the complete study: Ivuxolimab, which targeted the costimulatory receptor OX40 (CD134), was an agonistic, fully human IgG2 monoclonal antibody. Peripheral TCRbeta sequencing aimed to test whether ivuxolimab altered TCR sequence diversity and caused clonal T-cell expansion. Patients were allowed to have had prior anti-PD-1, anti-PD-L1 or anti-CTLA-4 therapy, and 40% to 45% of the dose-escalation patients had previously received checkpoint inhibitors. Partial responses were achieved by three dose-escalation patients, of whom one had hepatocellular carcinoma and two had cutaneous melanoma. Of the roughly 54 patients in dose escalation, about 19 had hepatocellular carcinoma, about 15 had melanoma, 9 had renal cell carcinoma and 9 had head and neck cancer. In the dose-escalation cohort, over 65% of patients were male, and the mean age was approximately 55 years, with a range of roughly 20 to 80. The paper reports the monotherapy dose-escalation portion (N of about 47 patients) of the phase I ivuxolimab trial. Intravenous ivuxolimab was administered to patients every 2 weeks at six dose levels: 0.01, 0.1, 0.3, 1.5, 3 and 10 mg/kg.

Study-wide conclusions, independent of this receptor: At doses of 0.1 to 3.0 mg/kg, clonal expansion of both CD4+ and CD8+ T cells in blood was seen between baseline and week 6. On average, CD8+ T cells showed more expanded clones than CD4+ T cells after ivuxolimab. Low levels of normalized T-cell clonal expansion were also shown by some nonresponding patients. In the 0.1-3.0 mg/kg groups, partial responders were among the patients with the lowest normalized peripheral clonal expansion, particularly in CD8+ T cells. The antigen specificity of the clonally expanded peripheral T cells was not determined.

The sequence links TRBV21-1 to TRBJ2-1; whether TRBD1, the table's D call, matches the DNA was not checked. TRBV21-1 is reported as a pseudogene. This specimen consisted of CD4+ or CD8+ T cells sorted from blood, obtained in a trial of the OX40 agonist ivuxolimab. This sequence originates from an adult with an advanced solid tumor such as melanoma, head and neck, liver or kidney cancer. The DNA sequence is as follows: TGCGCCAGCAGCTTGGCAGGGGATGAGCAGTTCTTC. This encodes CASSLAGDEQFF.